This paragraph reports one T cell receptor beta chain. This record comes from a study of shared clonotypes between healthy human individuals. The assay was immunoSEQ multiplex PCR, and TCRdb's table has in-frame clones only and misses some. The data hold some 700,000 clones, with 80% to 95% observed a single time. CDR3 length equals 13 residues. Germline V CDR1 and CDR2: MDHEN, SYDVKM. The V end lost 6 bases, the J end lost 7 bases, and 13 bases lay between the germline ends. V is TRBV28 and J is TRBJ2-1; D is unclear. Specimen: memory CD8+ T cells from PBMCs. Subset noted: CD45RO+ cells pooled with CCR7-negative TemRA cells. This TCR came from a man aged 18 to 29 in good health. Some clones in this sample may be carry-over from other donors' samples. The CDR3 is CASSRTDWNEQFF. The CDR3 coding sequence is TGTGCCAGCAGCCGGACCGATTGGAATGAGCAGTTCTTC.